This TCR beta chain emerged from a study of T-cell reconstitution after alpha-beta-depleted transplantation in children. General study points: Some patients owed their high day-60 TCRbeta diversity to surviving recipient T cells and thymic progenitors. T-cell counts and diversity were attributed mostly to newly produced T cells one year after transplant. Reports say that about two months after transplant, the alpha-beta T cells came out of several hundred graft clones that had expanded.

V was pared by 5 bases and J by 0 bases, with 14 bases between. The CDR3 loop spans 15 amino acids. As concerns this clonotype: The antigen is unknown.

For TCRbeta, the library was prepared with unique molecular identifiers. TCRdb fed the PCR reads into MiXCR, producing one record per CDR3 protein. The repertoire holds tens of thousands of distinct CDR3 sequences, with approximately 43% as singletons. V usage is TRBV12-3 or TRBV12-4 and J usage is TRBJ2-7; weak D call: TRBD1 (6 bases). Source: PBMCs, mostly from graft donor cells, taken 360 days after TCRalphabeta/CD19-depleted stem cell transplant. The sequence was obtained from a male patient aged 10 to 17 who had a stem cell transplant for acute lymphoblastic leukemia, so the T cells may come from the graft donor. Here the CDR3 DNA reads TGTGCCAGCAGTCTTAGACAGGTTAACTCCTACGAGCAGTACTTC. Its translation is CASSLRQVNSYEQYF.